The rows below give T cell receptor beta chains drawn from one sample of a study of T cells after yellow fever vaccination. Each CDR3 protein gets one entry after TCRdb re-called the 5' RACE reads with MiXCR. The repertoire includes 100,000 to 150,000 distinct CDR3 sequences, 15% of them detected once, and more than 40% sits in the top ten. This sample comprised CD8+ T cells sorted from PBMCs, obtained 5 days after the yellow fever booster vaccination. The receptors were sampled from a man between 18 and 35 years old who received the YFV17D yellow fever vaccine. Each CDR3 is given with its conserved first and last residue.

TRBV10-1 CASSEGRGSYNEQFF
TRBV5-1 CASTSGGQGFSGEAFF
TRBV14 CASSQVSGRNIQYF
TRBV20-1 CSAVPGLAGGLQETQYF
TRBV7-2 CASSLEVTGYTPGELFF
TRBV2 CASSEVAGDIQYF
TRBV9 CASSRNTLAYNEQFF
TRBV6-2/TRBV6-3 CASSYSRTGYNEQFF
TRBV10-3 CAITDGLAGGPSRGTDTQYF
TRBV12-3/TRBV12-4 CASSSLHRKREKLFF
TRBV12-3/TRBV12-4 CASSSQATDTQYF
TRBV9 CASSSGGLGQPQHF
TRBV7-9 CASSGGTDQNQPQHF
TRBV6-1 CASSEKGVWTEAFF
TRBV4-1 CASSPRWPPGELFF
TRBV7-7 CASSLRLVTDTQYF
TRBV6-5 CASTARQGAADTQYF
TRBV4-1 CASSQDQGRQPQHF
TRBV29-1 CSVTGGIGELFF
TRBV4-3 CASSQDLGEGSGNTIYF
TRBV4-1 CASSDLGRAGETQYF
TRBV9 CASSAGSLNYGYTF
TRBV29-1 CSVFLDTNSYEQYF
TRBV7-9 CASSSLVWGHNEQFF
TRBV12-3/TRBV12-4 CASSQWAGGELFF
TRBV29-1 CSVAENTEAFF
TRBV9 CASSVGSNSPLHF
TRBV6-5 CASSGTGGIQYF
TRBV4-1 CASNNPGGQQFF
TRBV7-2 CASSLEVILSGNTIYF
TRBV6-5 CASSYERGLTDTQYF
TRBV13 CASSPLGAGVLTDTQYF
TRBV20-1 CSARADRFGWNSPLHF
TRBV11-2 CASRNLKPEQYF
TRBV29-1 CSVEAGRGQPDTQYF
TRBV6-1 CASSEAGGGVTDTQYF
TRBV3-1 CASSQASLAGVEQFF
TRBV5-1 CASSPDPGGVNTGELFF
TRBV11-2 CASSSRDRDPLFHTF
TRBV12-3/TRBV12-4 CASSTGVYEQYF
TRBV12-3/TRBV12-4 CASSPEVRSSGNTIYF
TRBV4-1 CASSQDWTGDYEQYF
TRBV6-5 CASSYSISGNTEAFF
TRBV7-3 CASSLRGPGDTEAFF
TRBV4-3 CASSPGALGDEQYF
TRBV4-1 CASSQGARGETQYF
TRBV15 CATRQTGSYGYTF
TRBV27 CASSLYMSYEQYF
TRBV4-3 CASSQDLGGYGYTF
TRBV6-4 CASSAKGDGADTQYF
TRBV7-8 CASSPSKLDILFF
TRBV20-1 CSASSGSSYNEQFF
TRBV9 CASSARLAGGPDTQYF